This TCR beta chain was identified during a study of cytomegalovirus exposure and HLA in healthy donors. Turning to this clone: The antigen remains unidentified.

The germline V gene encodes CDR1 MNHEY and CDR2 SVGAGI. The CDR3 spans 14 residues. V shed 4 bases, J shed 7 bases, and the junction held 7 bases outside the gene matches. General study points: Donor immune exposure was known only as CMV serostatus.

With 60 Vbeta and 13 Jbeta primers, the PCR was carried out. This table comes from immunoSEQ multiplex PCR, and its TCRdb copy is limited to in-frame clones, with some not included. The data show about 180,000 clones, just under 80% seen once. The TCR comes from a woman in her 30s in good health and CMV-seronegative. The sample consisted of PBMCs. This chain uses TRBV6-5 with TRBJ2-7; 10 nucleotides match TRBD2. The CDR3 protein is CASSFLAGEGEQYF. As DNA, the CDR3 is TGTGCCAGCAGTTTCCTAGCGGGGGAGGGGGAGCAGTACTTC.